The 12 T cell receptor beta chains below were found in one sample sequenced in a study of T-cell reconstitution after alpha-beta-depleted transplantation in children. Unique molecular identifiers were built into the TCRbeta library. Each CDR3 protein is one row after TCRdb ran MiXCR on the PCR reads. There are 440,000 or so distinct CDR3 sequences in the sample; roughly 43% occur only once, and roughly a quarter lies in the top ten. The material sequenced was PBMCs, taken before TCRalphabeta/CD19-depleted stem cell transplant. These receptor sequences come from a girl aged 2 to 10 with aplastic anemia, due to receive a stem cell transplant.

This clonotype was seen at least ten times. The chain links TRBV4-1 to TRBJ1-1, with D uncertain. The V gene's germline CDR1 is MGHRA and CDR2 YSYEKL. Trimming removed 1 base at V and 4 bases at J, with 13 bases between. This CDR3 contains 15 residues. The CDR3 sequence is CASSQGTGRATEAFF. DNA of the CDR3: TGCGCCAGCAGCCAAGGTACGGGGAGGGCCACTGAAGCTTTCTTT.

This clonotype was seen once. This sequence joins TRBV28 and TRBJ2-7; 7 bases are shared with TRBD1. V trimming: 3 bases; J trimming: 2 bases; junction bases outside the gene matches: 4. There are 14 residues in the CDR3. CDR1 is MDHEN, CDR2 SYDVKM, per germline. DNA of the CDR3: TGTGCCAGCAGTTTCTCCCAGGGGGCCTACGAGCAGTACTTC. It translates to CASSFSQGAYEQYF.

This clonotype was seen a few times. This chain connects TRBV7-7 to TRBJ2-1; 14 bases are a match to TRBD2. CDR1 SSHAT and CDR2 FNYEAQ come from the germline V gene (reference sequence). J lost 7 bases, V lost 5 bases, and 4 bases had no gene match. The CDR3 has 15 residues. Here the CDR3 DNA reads TGTGCCAGCAGCGTGACTAGCGGGAGGGCAAATGAGCAGTTCTTC. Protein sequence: CASSVTSGRANEQFF.

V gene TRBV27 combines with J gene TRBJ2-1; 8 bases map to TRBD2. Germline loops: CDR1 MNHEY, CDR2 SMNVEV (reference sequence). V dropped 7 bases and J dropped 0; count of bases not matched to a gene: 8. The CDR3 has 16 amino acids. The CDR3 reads CASKHVAGNSYNEQFF. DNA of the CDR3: TGTGCCAGCAAGCACGTAGCGGGAAACTCCTACAATGAGCAGTTCTTC.

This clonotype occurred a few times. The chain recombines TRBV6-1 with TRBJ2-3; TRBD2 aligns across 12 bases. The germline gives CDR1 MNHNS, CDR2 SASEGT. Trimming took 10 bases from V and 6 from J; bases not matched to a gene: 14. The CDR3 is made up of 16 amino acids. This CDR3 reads CATATLALAGGDTQYF. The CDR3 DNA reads TGTGCCACGGCCACCCTCGCGCTAGCGGGGGGGGATACGCAGTATTTT.

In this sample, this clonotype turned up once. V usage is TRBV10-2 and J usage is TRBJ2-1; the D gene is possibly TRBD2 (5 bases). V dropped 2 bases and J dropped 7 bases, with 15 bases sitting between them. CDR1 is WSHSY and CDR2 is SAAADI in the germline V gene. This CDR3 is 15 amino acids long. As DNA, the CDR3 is TGCGCCAGCAGTGAGGGGTGGGCCGGGGAGAATGAGCAGTTCTTC. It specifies CASSEGWAGENEQFF.

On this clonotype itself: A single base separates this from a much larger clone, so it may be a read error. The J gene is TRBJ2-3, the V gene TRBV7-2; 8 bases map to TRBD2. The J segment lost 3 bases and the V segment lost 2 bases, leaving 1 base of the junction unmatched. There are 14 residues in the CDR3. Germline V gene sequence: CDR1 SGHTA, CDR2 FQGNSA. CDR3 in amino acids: CASSLQRGTDTQYF. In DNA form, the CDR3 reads TGTGCCAGCAGCTTACAGCGGGGGACAGATACGCAGTATTTT.

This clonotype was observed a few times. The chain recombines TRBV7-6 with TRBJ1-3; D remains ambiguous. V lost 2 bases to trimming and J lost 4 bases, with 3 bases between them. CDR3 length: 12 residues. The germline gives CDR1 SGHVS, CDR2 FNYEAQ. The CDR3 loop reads CASSLPGNTIYF. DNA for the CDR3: TGTGCCAGCAGCTTACCAGGAAACACCATATATTTT.

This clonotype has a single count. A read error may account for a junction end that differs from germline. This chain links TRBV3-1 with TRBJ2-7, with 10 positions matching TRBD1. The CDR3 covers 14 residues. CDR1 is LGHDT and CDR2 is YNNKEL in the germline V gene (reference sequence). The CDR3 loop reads CASSRDRGSYGQYF. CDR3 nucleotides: TGTGCCAGCAGCCGGGACAGGGGATCCTACGGGCAGTACTTC.

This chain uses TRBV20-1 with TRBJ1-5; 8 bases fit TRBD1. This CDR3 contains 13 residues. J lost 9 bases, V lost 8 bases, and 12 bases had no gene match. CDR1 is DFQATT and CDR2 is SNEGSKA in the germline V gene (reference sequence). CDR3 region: CSSLLSGGGPQHF. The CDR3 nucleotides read TGCAGTTCCCTTTTATCAGGGGGCGGGCCCCAGCATTTT.

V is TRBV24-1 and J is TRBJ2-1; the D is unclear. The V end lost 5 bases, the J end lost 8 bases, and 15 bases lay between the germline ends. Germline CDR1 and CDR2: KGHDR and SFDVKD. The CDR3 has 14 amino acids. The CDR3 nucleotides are TGTGCCACCAGTGCCGGCGCGATAAACGATGAGCAGTTCTTC. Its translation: CATSAGAINDEQFF.

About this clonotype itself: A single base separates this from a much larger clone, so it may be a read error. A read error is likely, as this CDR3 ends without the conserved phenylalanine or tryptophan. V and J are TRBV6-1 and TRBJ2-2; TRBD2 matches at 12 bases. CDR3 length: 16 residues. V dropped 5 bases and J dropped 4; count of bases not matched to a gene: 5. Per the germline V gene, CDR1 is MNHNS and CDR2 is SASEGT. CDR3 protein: CASSRLAGAGTGELFC. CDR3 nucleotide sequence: TGTGCCAGCAGTCGACTAGCGGGAGCTGGCACCGGGGAGCTGTTTTGT.